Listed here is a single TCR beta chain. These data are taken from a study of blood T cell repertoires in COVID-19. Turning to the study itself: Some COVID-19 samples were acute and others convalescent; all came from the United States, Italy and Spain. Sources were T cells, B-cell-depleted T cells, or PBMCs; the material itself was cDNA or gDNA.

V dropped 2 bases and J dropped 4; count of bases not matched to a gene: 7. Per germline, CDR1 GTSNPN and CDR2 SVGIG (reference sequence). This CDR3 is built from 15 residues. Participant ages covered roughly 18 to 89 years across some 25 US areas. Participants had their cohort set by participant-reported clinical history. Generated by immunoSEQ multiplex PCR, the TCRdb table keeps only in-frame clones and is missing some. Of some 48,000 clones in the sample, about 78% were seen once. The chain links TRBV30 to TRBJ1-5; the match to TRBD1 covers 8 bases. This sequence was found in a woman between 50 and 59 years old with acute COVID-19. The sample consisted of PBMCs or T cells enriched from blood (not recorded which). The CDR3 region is CAWSKRTGRNQPQHF. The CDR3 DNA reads TGTGCCTGGAGTAAAAGGACAGGGAGGAATCAGCCCCAGCATTTT. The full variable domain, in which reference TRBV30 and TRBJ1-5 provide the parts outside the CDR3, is SQTIHQWPATLVQPVGSPLSLECTVEGTSNPNLYWYRQAAGRGLQLLFYSVGIGQISSEVPQNLSASRPQDRQFILSSKKLLLSDSGFYLCAWSKRTGRNQPQHFGDGTRLSIL.